Each of the 13 T cell receptor beta chains below was sequenced from the same sample in a study of vaccination and CD4 T cells after COVID-19. These receptors' targets are unknown. This sample's treatment: roughly 11-day PBMC culture with coronavirus spike peptide pools or control peptides (ViraFEST assay). The Oncomine TCR Beta short-read assay was applied to DNA of cultured CD4+ T cells. TCRdb redid the calling of the PCR reads with MiXCR, one entry per CDR3 protein. The table lists 15,000 to 20,000 distinct CDR3 sequences, roughly 50% of them singletons. The sample here was CD4+ T cells from blood, cultured in vitro, taken before SARS-CoV-2 vaccination. The origin of the receptors is a human donor who had recovered from COVID-19.

The chain carries TRBV27 and TRBJ2-2; 13 bases are shared with TRBD2. In germline, CDR1 is MNHEY, CDR2 SMNVEV (reference sequence). The CDR3 length is 15 residues. The V segment lost 6 bases and the J segment 3 bases; nucleotides outside the gene matches: 1. The CDR3 reads CASSTSGRDTGELFF. CDR3 DNA: TGTGCCAGCAGCACTAGCGGGAGGGACACCGGGGAGCTGTTTTTT.

This chain uses TRBV7-9 with TRBJ2-3; 10 bases are shared with TRBD1. The trim removed 7 bases at V and 2 bases at J, leaving 6 bases unmatched. The CDR3 totals 15 residues. Germline CDR1 is SEHNR and CDR2 is FQNEAQ (reference sequence). CDR3 in amino acids: CASTDRGSNTDTQYF. CDR3 nucleotides: TGTGCCAGCACGGACAGGGGGAGTAACACAGATACGCAGTATTTT.

The V and J genes are TRBV4-3 and TRBJ1-2; weak D call: TRBD1 (5 bases). Germline assignment: CDR1 LGHNA and CDR2 YSLEER. V lost 2 bases to trimming and J lost 1 base, with 8 bases between them. The CDR3 sequence is 14 residues long. The CDR3 loop reads CASSQTGGNYGYTF. CDR3 in DNA: TGCGCCAGCAGCCAAACAGGTGGTAACTATGGCTACACCTTC.

The rearrangement joins TRBV7-2 to TRBJ2-7; 8 nucleotides match TRBD2. The ends lost 1 base at V and 5 bases at J; junction bases unmatched: 7. CDR3 size: 15 residues. CDR1 and CDR2 (germline): SGHTA, FQGNSA. The CDR3 sequence: CASSLVTGGRHEQYF. In nucleotides, the CDR3 is TGTGCCAGCAGCTTAGTTACGGGAGGGCGCCACGAGCAGTACTTC.

The chain uses TRBV10-3 and TRBJ1-5, with a weak D call TRBD1 (5 bases). Germline V gene sequence: CDR1 ENHRY, CDR2 SYGVKD. The CDR3 is made up of 13 amino acids. V was pared by 11 bases and J by 4 bases, with 15 bases between. The CDR3 nucleotides read TGTGCCGTCGGGGTCGAGGGGAATCAGCCCCAGCATTTT. Its translation: CAVGVEGNQPQHF.

The chain combines TRBV11-3 with TRBJ2-5; no clear D. This CDR3 is 14 amino acids long. Per the germline V gene, CDR1 is SGHNT and CDR2 is YENEEA. Trimming took off 2 bases at V and 2 bases at J, with 9 bases between the two ends. CDR3 coding DNA: TGTGCCAGCAGCTTAAGGTCAGAACAAGAGACCCAGTACTTC. Translated, it gives CASSLRSEQETQYF.

The chain employs TRBV10-3 and TRBJ2-1; D gene ambiguous. CDR3 length: 14 amino acids. The V gene's germline CDR1 is ENHRY and CDR2 SYGVKD. V lost 7 bases, J lost 5 bases, and 15 bases lay in between. The CDR3 protein is CAITGSSSHNEQFF. The CDR3 DNA is TGTGCCATCACTGGTAGTTCGTCTCACAATGAGCAGTTCTTC.

This clonotype has a handful of counts. V and J are TRBV20-1 and TRBJ2-3, with 7 bases lining up with TRBD2. The length of the CDR3 is 15 residues. Germline loops: CDR1 DFQATT, CDR2 SNEGSKA (reference sequence). J was trimmed by 2 bases and V by 4 bases; bases with no gene match: 9. The CDR3 protein is CSATGSSGATDTQYF. The CDR3 DNA reads as TGCAGTGCTACTGGGAGCAGCGGGGCCACAGATACGCAGTATTTT.

This clonotype was observed a handful of times. CDR3 loop: CASTRTGNTEAFF. The CDR3 nucleotides are TGTGCCAGTACCAGGACTGGGAACACTGAAGCTTTCTTT. This chain connects TRBV19 to TRBJ1-1, with no clear D. V gave up 7 bases and J gave up 1 base, with 10 bases separating them. The CDR3 spans 13 residues. CDR1 LNHDA and CDR2 SQIVND come from the germline V gene (reference sequence).

This sequence joins TRBV11-3 and TRBJ1-1; 8 nucleotides line up with TRBD1. This CDR3 is 17 amino acids long. The ends lost 4 bases at V and 2 bases at J; junction bases unmatched: 12. Per germline, CDR1 SGHNT and CDR2 YENEEA. CDR3 residues: CASSSNPWGTGNTEAFF. The CDR3 DNA sequence: TGTGCCAGCAGCTCCAATCCTTGGGGGACAGGAAACACTGAAGCTTTCTTT.

This clonotype was observed once. This chain uses TRBV5-1 with TRBJ2-1, with TRBD2 identical over 11 bases. CDR1 and CDR2 (germline): SGHRS, YFSETQ. This CDR3 is built from 16 residues. V was pared by 0 bases and J by 6 bases, with 5 bases of the junction left unmatched. CDR3 protein: CASSLEGTSGFNEQFF. In nucleotides, the CDR3 is TGCGCCAGCAGCTTGGAGGGGACTAGCGGATTCAATGAGCAGTTCTTC. Supplemented by reference TRBV5-1 and TRBJ2-1, the full variable domain reads KAGVTQTPRYLIKTRGQQVTLSCSPISGHRSVSWYQQTPGQGLQFLFEYFSETQRNKGNFPGRFSGRQFSNSRSEMNVSTLELGDSALYLCASSLEGTSGFNEQFFGPGTRLTVL.

The genes are TRBV11-3 and TRBJ2-2, with 7 nucleotides matching TRBD1. This CDR3 contains 15 residues. V lost 1 base to trimming and J lost 6 bases; unmatched junction nucleotides: 5. Germline CDR1 and CDR2: SGHNT and YENEEA. In DNA form, the CDR3 reads TGTGCCAGCAGCTTAGGACAGGGCAAGGCCGGGGAGCTGTTTTTT. Its translation: CASSLGQGKAGELFF.

The rearrangement joins TRBV7-2 to TRBJ2-7; TRBD2 matches at 13 bases. V lost 4 bases to trimming and J lost 2 bases; unmatched junction nucleotides: 2. The germline V gene encodes CDR1 SGHTA and CDR2 FQGNSA. This CDR3 spans 15 amino acids. CDR3: CASSSGTSGTYEQYF. In DNA form, the CDR3 reads TGTGCCAGCAGCTCTGGGACTAGCGGGACCTACGAGCAGTACTTC.